The 25 T cell receptor beta chains below all came from one sample that was sequenced in a study of blood T cells in healthy people across ages. A J-beta primer mix and a sample-barcoded 5' primer were used in a second PCR of about 7 to 12 cycles. TCRdb used MiXCR to reprocess the 5' RACE reads, holding one entry per CDR3 protein. The table lists 800,000 to 950,000 distinct CDR3 sequences, 35% to 40% of them singletons. The source material was blood. Every receptor here comes from a man between 18 and 35 years old in good health.

The count of this clonotype is one. This chain uses TRBV6-2 or TRBV6-3 with TRBJ1-1, with TRBD1 as a possible D gene (5 bases). Trimming pared 10 bases from V and 4 bases from J, leaving 13 bases between. The CDR3 loop spans 12 amino acids. Germline-derived CDR1 and CDR2 are MNHEY and SVGEGT. CDR3 residues: CATERGGTEAFF. The CDR3 DNA is TGTGCCACCGAACGGGGCGGCACTGAAGCTTTCTTT.

The sample holds many counts of this clonotype. This chain joins TRBV7-2 and TRBJ2-1, with D uncertain. The germline CDR1 and CDR2 sequences are SGHTA and FQGNSA. Trimming cost V 1 base and J 5 bases, with 18 bases left between them. This CDR3 spans 17 amino acids. The CDR3 DNA reads as TGTGCCAGCAGCTTAGAAGTCGCAGCCGCTCAGAACAATGAGCAGTTCTTC. This translates into CASSLEVAAAQNNEQFF.

J is TRBJ2-5 and V is TRBV9, with 7 bases matching TRBD2. CDR3 length: 16 amino acids. Looked up from germline, CDR1 is SGDLS and CDR2 is YYNGEE. Unmatched junction bases numbered 10, after V lost 4 bases and J lost 1 base. The CDR3: CASSTSGGGRQETQYF. The CDR3 bases are TGTGCCAGCAGCACCTCTGGCGGGGGACGCCAAGAGACCCAGTACTTC.

This clonotype came up a few times. CDR3 nucleotide sequence: TGCGCCAGCAGCTTGGAGGTCGGGATTAACTATGGCTACACCTTC. Its translation: CASSLEVGINYGYTF. J is TRBJ1-2 and V is TRBV5-1; no firm D call. The CDR3 has 15 amino acids. V was pared by 0 bases and J by 1 base, with 10 bases between. Germline V gives CDR1 SGHRS, CDR2 YFSETQ. Based on the CDR3 plus reference TRBV5-1 and TRBJ1-2, the full variable domain is KAGVTQTPRYLIKTRGQQVTLSCSPISGHRSVSWYQQTPGQGLQFLFEYFSETQRNKGNFPGRFSGRQFSNSRSEMNVSTLELGDSALYLCASSLEVGINYGYTFGSGTRLTVV.

The chain employs TRBV5-1 and TRBJ2-3; the D gene is possibly TRBD2 (7 bases). The CDR3 extends over 16 amino acids. V gave up 0 bases and J gave up 3 bases, with 14 bases separating them. CDR1 SGHRS and CDR2 YFSETQ come from the germline V gene. CDR3: CASSLATGGMTDTQYF. The CDR3 DNA follows: TGCGCCAGCAGCTTGGCCACGGGGGGCATGACAGATACGCAGTATTTT.

A single count supports this clonotype. The chain is built from TRBV7-9 and TRBJ2-4, with D perhaps being TRBD1 or TRBD2 (7 bases each). V was clipped by 4 bases and J by 3 bases, with 13 bases between them. CDR3 length equals 15 residues. Germline V gives CDR1 SEHNR, CDR2 FQNEAQ (reference sequence). The CDR3 DNA sequence: TGTGCCAGCAGCTCCCAGGGGGGGCTCAAAAACATTCAGTACTTC. Translated: CASSSQGGLKNIQYF.

In regard to this clonotype: A much larger clone differs by one base, so this may be a read error. The V and J genes are TRBV10-3 and TRBJ2-1; the match to TRBD1 covers 9 bases. This CDR3 is built from 13 residues. Germline values: CDR1 ENHRY, CDR2 SYGVKD. The CDR3: CAIGDGQGYEQFF. In DNA form, the CDR3 reads TGTGCCATCGGTGATGGACAGGGGTACGAGCAGTTCTTC.

J is TRBJ2-1 and V is TRBV7-9, with D tentatively TRBD1 (7 bases). Germline loops: CDR1 SEHNR, CDR2 FQNEAQ (reference sequence). V was shortened by 1 base and J by 3 bases, with 13 bases between the two germline ends. CDR3 length: 16 residues. CDR3: CASSLGRGVVYNEQFF. DNA for the CDR3: TGTGCCAGCAGCTTAGGCAGGGGGGTAGTCTACAATGAGCAGTTCTTC.

The chain couples TRBV4-1 to TRBJ1-2; D gene ambiguous. Germline V gives CDR1 MGHRA, CDR2 YSYEKL. This CDR3 is built from 14 residues. Trimming took off 5 bases at V and 1 base at J, with 11 bases between the two ends. CDR3 sequence (DNA): TGCGCCAGCAGCAGCCCAGGAGTTAACTATGGCTACACCTTC. It specifies CASSSPGVNYGYTF.

The rearrangement joins TRBV6-6 to TRBJ1-2; 7 nucleotides agree with TRBD1. The CDR3 totals 16 residues. Germline lookup yields CDR1 MNHNY and CDR2 SVGAGI (reference sequence). Trimming removed 2 bases from V and 4 bases from J; junction bases left unmatched: 10. CDR3 nucleotides: TGTGCCAGCAGTTACGCGGACAGGCCGGGGTCCTATGGCTACACCTTC. It specifies CASSYADRPGSYGYTF.

This chain links TRBV20-1 with TRBJ2-5; 9 bases agree with TRBD1. CDR3 size: 15 residues. V lost 2 bases to trimming and J lost 12 bases; unmatched junction nucleotides: 16. CDR1 and CDR2 from the germline V gene are DFQATT and SNEGSKA (reference sequence). The CDR3 loop is CSARRPPGQGFGEYF. DNA of the CDR3: TGCAGTGCTAGAAGGCCCCCGGGACAGGGATTTGGGGAGTACTTC.

The genes are TRBV12-3 or TRBV12-4 and TRBJ1-1; D perhaps matches TRBD1 (6 bases). V was clipped by 6 bases and J by 0 bases, with 11 bases between them. The CDR3 runs 14 residues. DNA for the CDR3: TGTGCCAGCAGATCAGGGGACCTGAACACTGAAGCTTTCTTT. Protein product: CASRSGDLNTEAFF.

This chain links TRBV6-1 with TRBJ1-1; D not certain. CDR3 size: 15 residues. The V end was cut by 3 bases, the J end by 10 bases, with 21 bases between. CDR1 and CDR2 from the germline V gene are MNHNS and SASEGT. CDR3 DNA: TGTGCCAGCAGTGATCCCGGTGCGGGTAGCCTACGAGCTTTCTTT. This translates into CASSDPGAGSLRAFF.

J is TRBJ2-2 and V is TRBV9; D ambiguous. Germline V gene lookup returns CDR1 SGDLS and CDR2 YYNGEE. The CDR3 has 15 residues. V shed 2 bases and J shed 0 bases, with 8 bases lying between them. The CDR3 bases are TGTGCCAGCAGCGTCGACATCTCGAACACCGGGGAGCTGTTTTTT. It is translated as CASSVDISNTGELFF.

J is TRBJ1-4 and V is TRBV20-1; D possibly corresponds to TRBD1 (6 bases). Germline CDR1 reads DFQATT; CDR2 reads SNEGSKA (reference sequence). V shed 5 bases and J shed 0 bases, with 16 bases lying between them. The CDR3 consists of 16 residues. CDR3 sequence (DNA): TGCAGTGCTCCGGACAGACCCAGTGCAACTAATGAAAAACTGTTTTTT. This translates into CSAPDRPSATNEKLFF.

This clonotype was observed once. It is likely a read error, because the conserved phenylalanine at the end of the CDR3 is missing. The DNA is left out, because the CDR3 cannot be placed on it with certainty; the CDR3 is given as TCRdb lists it. The gene calls are TRBV20-1 and TRBJ2-6; the table's D call, TRBD2, was not checked against the DNA. Looked up from germline, CDR1 is DFQATT and CDR2 is SNEGSKA (reference sequence). The CDR3 extends over 8 residues, inclusive of both ends. CDR3 sequence: CSAEGTSG.

The chain links TRBV28 to TRBJ1-2; the match to TRBD1 covers 9 bases. Germline CDR1 is MDHEN and CDR2 is SYDVKM. The CDR3 is 13 residues long. Trimming removed 7 bases from V and 4 bases from J; junction bases left unmatched: 4. CDR3 DNA: TGTGCCAGCACGGGGGACAGGGCCTATGGCTACACCTTC. It encodes CASTGDRAYGYTF.

The table lists this clonotype with a few counts. The rearrangement links TRBV7-2 to TRBJ2-5, with D perhaps TRBD1 (6 bases). The CDR3 has 14 amino acids. V was trimmed by 3 bases and J by 4 bases, leaving 12 bases between them. Germline CDR1 and CDR2: SGHTA and FQGNSA. CDR3 protein: CASSFDRTLETQYF. The CDR3 DNA reads TGTGCCAGCAGCTTTGACAGGACCCTAGAGACCCAGTACTTC. Full variable domain (outside the CDR3, taken from reference TRBV7-2 and TRBJ2-5): GAGVSQSPSNKVTEKGKDVELRCDPISGHTALYWYRQSLGQGLEFLIYFQGNSAPDKSGLPSDRFSAERTGGSVSTLTIQRTQQEDSAVYLCASSFDRTLETQYFGPGTRLLVL.

The CDR3, as DNA: TGCGCCAGCAGCCGAATAGGACAGGGTGCAGATACGCAGTATTTT. As protein: CASSRIGQGADTQYF. This chain connects TRBV4-1 to TRBJ2-3; 8 bases map to TRBD1. This CDR3 has 15 residues. With 4 bases clipped from V and 4 bases from J, the junction kept 7 bases outside the gene matches. CDR1 MGHRA and CDR2 YSYEKL come from the germline V gene.

The V and J genes are TRBV4-2 and TRBJ2-3; D perhaps matches TRBD2 (6 bases). Germline values: CDR1 LGHNA, CDR2 YNFKEQ. This CDR3 is built from 19 residues. The germline V and J ends were trimmed by 5 bases and 6 bases, with 30 bases remaining between them. The CDR3 nucleotides read TGTGCCAGCAGCTTACCTAGCGATCGGGCCGACTCTAATAGGGATACGCAGTATTTT. Translating it yields CASSLPSDRADSNRDTQYF.

A note on this clonotype: A read error may be the cause here, since a much bigger clone is one base away. The V gene is TRBV20-1, the J gene TRBJ2-5; no definite D call. The CDR3 extends over 10 amino acids. Germline lookup yields CDR1 DFQATT and CDR2 SNEGSKA (reference sequence). CDR3: CSARMETRYF. The CDR3 nucleotides are TGCAGTGCTAGAATGGAGACCCGGTACTTC.

This clonotype has a handful of counts. This chain uses TRBV7-9 with TRBJ2-5; 7 nucleotides align to TRBD1. CDR1 SEHNR and CDR2 FQNEAQ come from the germline V gene (reference sequence). V shed 5 bases and J 2 bases; nucleotides not matched to a gene: 5. The CDR3 has 14 amino acids. The DNA for the CDR3 is TGTGCCAGCAGCGAGGTGACAGGGCAAGAGACCCAGTACTTC. Protein: CASSEVTGQETQYF. Together with reference TRBV7-9 and TRBJ2-5, the CDR3 gives the full variable domain: DTGVSQNPRHKITKRGQNVTFRCDPISEHNRLYWYRQTLGQGPEFLTYFQNEAQLEKSRLLSDRFSAERPKGSFSTLEIQRTEQGDSAMYLCASSEVTGQETQYFGPGTRLLVL.

Many counts were recorded for this clonotype. The chain links TRBV4-2 to TRBJ2-4; maybe TRBD2 (6 bases). Germline CDR1 is LGHNA and CDR2 is YNFKEQ. This CDR3 is built from 19 residues. V shed 0 bases and J shed 2 bases, with 20 bases lying between them. This chain's CDR3 is CASSQDSPRLDRTKNIQYF. The CDR3 coding sequence is TGTGCCAGCAGCCAAGACTCCCCCAGACTAGATAGAACCAAAAACATTCAGTACTTC.

The gene calls are TRBV20-1 and TRBJ2-7, with 13 nucleotides matching TRBD2. This CDR3 has 13 amino acids. J gave up 6 bases and V 6 bases, and 5 bases lay outside the gene matches. CDR1 DFQATT and CDR2 SNEGSKA come from the germline V gene (reference sequence). Written as DNA, the CDR3 is TGCAGTGCGAGACTAGCGGGGGGTGGCGAGCAGTACTTC. Its translation: CSARLAGGGEQYF.

In this sample, this clonotype turned up a few times. DNA of the CDR3: TGTGCCAGCAGCCTAAGAACCGGGACAGGGGATTACGAGCAGTACTTC. Translated, it gives CASSLRTGTGDYEQYF. The chain carries TRBV28 and TRBJ2-7; TRBD1 matches 10 bases. This CDR3 is built from 16 residues. Germline CDR1 and CDR2: MDHEN and SYDVKM. Trimming took 6 bases from V and 4 from J; bases not matched to a gene: 12.